This T cell receptor (beta chain) was obtained from a study of cytomegalovirus exposure and HLA in healthy donors. This clone was counted only a few times. Its antigen is as yet unknown. Notes on the study in general: Both high specificity and high sensitivity reportedly marked the classifier's diagnosis of cytomegalovirus status. Later analysis identified about 17,000 TCR beta sequences associated with HLA alleles, using a false discovery rate threshold of 0.05.

Amplification used 60 Vbeta primers and 13 Jbeta primers. TCRdb keeps only in-frame clones here, not all; method: immunoSEQ multiplex PCR. This sample has 150,000 to 200,000 clones, with 78% found just once. The receptor was isolated from a woman in her twenties or thirties in good health and CMV-seropositive. The specimen was PBMCs.

The CDR3 sequence is CASSASSGGYNEQFF. The CDR3 DNA follows: TGTGCCAGCAGTGCCTCTAGCGGGGGGTACAATGAGCAGTTCTTC. The rearrangement links TRBV6-1 to TRBJ2-1, with TRBD2 identical over 11 bases. Germline-derived CDR1 and CDR2 are MNHNS and SASEGT. The trim removed 4 bases at V and 4 bases at J, leaving 3 bases unmatched. The CDR3 has 15 residues.